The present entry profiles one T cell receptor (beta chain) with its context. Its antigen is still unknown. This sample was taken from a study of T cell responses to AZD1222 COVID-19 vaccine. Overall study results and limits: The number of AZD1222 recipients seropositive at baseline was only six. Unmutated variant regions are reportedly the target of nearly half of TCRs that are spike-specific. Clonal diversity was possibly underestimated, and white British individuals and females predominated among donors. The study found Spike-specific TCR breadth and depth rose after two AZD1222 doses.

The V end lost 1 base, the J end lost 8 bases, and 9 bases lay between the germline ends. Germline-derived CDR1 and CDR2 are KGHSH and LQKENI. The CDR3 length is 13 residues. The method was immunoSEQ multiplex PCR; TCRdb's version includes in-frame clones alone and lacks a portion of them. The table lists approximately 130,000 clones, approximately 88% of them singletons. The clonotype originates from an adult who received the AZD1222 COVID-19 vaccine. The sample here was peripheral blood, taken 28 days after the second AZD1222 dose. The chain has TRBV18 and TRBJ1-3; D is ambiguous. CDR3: CASSPQDSYTIYF. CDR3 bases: TGTGCCAGCTCACCACAGGACTCCTACACCATATATTTT.